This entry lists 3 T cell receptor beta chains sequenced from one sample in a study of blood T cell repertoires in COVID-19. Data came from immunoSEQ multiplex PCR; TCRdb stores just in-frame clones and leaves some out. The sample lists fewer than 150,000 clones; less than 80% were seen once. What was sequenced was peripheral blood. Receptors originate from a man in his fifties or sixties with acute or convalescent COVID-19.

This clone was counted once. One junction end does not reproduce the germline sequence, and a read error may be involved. The DNA for the CDR3 is TGTGCCAGCTTACCAAGCGTTCGCGAGACCCAGTACTTC. Its protein product is CASLPSVRETQYF. V usage is TRBV18 and J usage is TRBJ2-5; no reliable D call. Germline loops: CDR1 KGHSH, CDR2 LQKENI. The CDR3 sequence is 13 residues long.

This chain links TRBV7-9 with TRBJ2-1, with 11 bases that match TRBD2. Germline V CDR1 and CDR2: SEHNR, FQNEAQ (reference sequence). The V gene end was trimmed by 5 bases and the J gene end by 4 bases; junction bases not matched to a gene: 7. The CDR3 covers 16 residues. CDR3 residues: CASSLLAGGRYNEQFF. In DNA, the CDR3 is TGTGCCAGCAGCCTCCTAGCGGGGGGCCGATACAATGAGCAGTTCTTC.

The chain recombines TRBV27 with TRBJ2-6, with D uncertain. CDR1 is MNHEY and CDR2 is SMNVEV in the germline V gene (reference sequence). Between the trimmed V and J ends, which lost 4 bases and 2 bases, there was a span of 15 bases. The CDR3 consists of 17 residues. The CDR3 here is CASSSQWFPTGANVLTF. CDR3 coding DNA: TGTGCCAGCAGTTCCCAGTGGTTTCCCACTGGGGCCAACGTCCTGACTTTC.